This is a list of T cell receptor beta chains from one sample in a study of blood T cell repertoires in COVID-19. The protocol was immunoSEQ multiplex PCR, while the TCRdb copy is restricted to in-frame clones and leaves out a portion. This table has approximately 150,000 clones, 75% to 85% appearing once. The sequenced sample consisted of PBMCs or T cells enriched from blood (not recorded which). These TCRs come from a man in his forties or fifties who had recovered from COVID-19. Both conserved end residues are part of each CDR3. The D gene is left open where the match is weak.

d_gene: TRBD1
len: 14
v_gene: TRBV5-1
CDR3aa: CASSWTGANTEAFF

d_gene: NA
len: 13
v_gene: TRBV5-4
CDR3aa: CASSLGSGTEAFF

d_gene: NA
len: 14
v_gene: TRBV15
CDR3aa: CATSREGRGGGYTF

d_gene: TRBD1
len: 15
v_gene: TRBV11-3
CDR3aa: CASSLGQGGQETQYF

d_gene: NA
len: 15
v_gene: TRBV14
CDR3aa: CASSQDPTVSYGYTF

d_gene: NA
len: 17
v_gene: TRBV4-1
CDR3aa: CASSQIRAFRPNQPQHF

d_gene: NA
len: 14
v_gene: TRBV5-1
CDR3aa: CASSSAGINSPLHF

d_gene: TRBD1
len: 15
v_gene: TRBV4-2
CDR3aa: CASSREGQGEETQYF

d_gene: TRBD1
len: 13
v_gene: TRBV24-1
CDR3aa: CATSDRDSQPQHF

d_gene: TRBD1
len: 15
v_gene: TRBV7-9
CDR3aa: CASSFGGGEYEKLFF

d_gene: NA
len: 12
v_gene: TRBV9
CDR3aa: CASSETGSPLHF

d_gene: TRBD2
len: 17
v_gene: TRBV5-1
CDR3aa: CASSPQPSGVAQETQYF

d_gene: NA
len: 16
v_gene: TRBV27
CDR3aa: CASSSKSTGNGNTIYF

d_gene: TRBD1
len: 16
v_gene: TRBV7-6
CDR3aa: CASSLGGTGFNSPLHF

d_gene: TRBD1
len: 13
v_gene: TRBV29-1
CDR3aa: CSVYGQGDYGYTF

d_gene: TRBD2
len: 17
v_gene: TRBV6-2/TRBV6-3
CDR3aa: CASSYILAGGPGDTQYF

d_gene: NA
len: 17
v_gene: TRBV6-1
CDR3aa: CASSEAPRGMGGNTIYF

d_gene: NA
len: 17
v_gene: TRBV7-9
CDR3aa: CASSRMTGSSYNSPLHF

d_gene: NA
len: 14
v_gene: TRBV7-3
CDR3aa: CASSLQGMNTEAFF

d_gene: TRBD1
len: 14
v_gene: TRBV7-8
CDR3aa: CASSLRQGARGYTF

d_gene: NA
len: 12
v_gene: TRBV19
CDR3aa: CASSIRWTEAFF

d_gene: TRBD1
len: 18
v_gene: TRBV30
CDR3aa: CAWSVLGAPGGSTYGYTF

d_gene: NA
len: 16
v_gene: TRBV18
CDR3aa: CASSPQTQDSNTEAFF

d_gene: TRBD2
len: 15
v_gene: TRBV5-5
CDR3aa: CASSLDSGGAETQYF

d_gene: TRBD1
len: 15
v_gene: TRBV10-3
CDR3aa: CAISSGQGSNQPQHF

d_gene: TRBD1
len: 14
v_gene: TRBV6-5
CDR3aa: CASRGQGLSYGYTF

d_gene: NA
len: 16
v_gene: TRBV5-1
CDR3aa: CASRNQGASNTGELFF

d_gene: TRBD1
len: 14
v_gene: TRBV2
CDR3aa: CASNRLGQGEKLFF

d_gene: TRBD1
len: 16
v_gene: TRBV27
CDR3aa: CASSPYQQGKSTEAFF

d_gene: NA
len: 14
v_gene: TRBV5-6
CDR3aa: CASSSPRESDTQYF

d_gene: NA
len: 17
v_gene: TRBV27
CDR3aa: CASSRGSDLRGAWGYTF

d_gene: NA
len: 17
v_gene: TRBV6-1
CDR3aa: CASSEASFGGSGEKLFF

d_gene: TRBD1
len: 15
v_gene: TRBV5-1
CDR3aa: CASSFAGTAQETQYF

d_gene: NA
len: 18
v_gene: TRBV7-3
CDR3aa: CASSLTGNRATGQETQYF

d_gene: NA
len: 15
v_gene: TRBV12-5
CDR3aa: CASGPGHANTGELFF

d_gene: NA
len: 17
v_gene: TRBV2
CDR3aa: CASILVPGEGGNSPLHF

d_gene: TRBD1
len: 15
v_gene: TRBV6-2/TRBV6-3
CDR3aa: CASSRRRGGRETQYF

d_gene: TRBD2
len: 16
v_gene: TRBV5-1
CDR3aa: CASSPAGGSGQETQYF

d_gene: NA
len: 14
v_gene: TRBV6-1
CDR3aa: CASSDWGHYNEQFF

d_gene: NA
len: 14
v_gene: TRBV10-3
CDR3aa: CAISELTGLSGYTF

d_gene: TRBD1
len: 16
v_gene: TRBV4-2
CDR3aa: CASSQVGQGLTYGYTF

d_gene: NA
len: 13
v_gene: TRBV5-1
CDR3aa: CASSRTSGEKLFF

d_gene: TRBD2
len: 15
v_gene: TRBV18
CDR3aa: CASSHSSGGAGEQFF

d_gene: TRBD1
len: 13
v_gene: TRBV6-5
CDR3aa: CASRRDRATEAFF

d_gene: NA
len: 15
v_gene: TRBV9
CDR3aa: CASSVMGARTGELFF